This TCR beta chain was profiled in a study of T cell repertoires in cytomegalovirus infection. TCRdb re-called the reads through MiXCR, storing one row per CDR3 protein. The sample holds hundreds of thousands of distinct CDR3 sequences; around 30% are singletons and the top ten take 15% to 20%. To note about this clonotype: Its antigen is unknown.

Sequenced here: cultured PBMCs, sampled from culture after CMV antigen stimulation. The receptor's source is a human donor in good health (CMV status not recorded). Some clones in this sample may be carry-over from other donors' samples.

CDR3 sequence reads: CATSSGGYGNTIYF. Here the CDR3 DNA reads TGTGCCACCAGCAGTGGTGGGTATGGAAACACCATATATTTT. The V and J genes are TRBV15 and TRBJ1-3; no clear D gene. This CDR3 spans 14 amino acids. CDR1 is LNHNV, CDR2 YYDKDF, per germline (reference sequence). The ends were cut back, 3 bases at V and 3 bases at J, with 9 bases in the middle.